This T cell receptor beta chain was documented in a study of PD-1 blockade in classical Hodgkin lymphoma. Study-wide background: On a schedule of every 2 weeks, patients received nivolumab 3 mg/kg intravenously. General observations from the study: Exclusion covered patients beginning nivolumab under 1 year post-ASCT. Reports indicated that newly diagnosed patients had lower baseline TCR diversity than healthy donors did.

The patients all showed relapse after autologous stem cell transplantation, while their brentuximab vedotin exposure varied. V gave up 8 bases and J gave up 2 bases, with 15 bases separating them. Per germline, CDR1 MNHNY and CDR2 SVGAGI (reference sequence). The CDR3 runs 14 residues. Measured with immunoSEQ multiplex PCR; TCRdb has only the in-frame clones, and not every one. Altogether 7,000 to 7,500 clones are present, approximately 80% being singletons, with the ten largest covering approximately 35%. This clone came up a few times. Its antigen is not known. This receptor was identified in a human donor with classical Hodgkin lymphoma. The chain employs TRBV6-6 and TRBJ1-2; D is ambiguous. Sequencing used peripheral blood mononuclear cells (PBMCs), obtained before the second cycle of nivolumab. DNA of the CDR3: TGTGCCAGCTTCGAGACCGGACTGAACTATGGCTACACCTTC. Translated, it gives CASFETGLNYGYTF.